A single sample is the source of the 18 T cell receptor beta chains below, sequenced in a study of low-dose radiotherapy and immunotherapy resistance in tumors. Covering alpha and beta chains, TRAV- and TRBV-specific primers were used for the first-strand cDNA. The PCR that amplified TCRs ran for around 21 cycles, relying on a constant-region primer and a V-primer adapter. TCRdb re-derived calls from the reads in MiXCR, one entry per CDR3 protein. This sample has about 30,000 distinct CDR3 sequences; approximately 54% occur once, and the top ten carry 5% to 6%. Described time point: after trial treatment. Described treatment: LDRT plus nivolumab, ipilimumab, low-dose cyclophosphamide and aspirin (RACIN trial). The material was PBMCs, obtained after low-dose radiotherapy plus immunotherapy. The source of these receptors is a male donor with gallbladder cancer.

This chain connects TRBV20-1 to TRBJ2-3, with D possibly being TRBD2 (6 bases). Germline V gives CDR1 DFQATT, CDR2 SNEGSKA (reference sequence). The CDR3 has 14 residues. With 4 bases removed from V and 2 bases from J, the gap between germline ends came to 13 bases. CDR3 sequence reads: CSATGGLLTDTQYF. As DNA, the CDR3 is TGCAGTGCTACTGGGGGACTGCTCACAGATACGCAGTATTTT.

This clonotype was observed at least ten times. V is TRBV7-2 and J is TRBJ1-1; D remains ambiguous. The CDR3 contains 13 residues. Germline V gives CDR1 SGHTA, CDR2 FQGNSA. The germline V and J ends were trimmed by 7 bases and 0 bases, with 9 bases remaining between them. The CDR3 loop reads CASTSWVNTEAFF. The CDR3 coding sequence is TGTGCCAGCACTAGTTGGGTGAACACTGAAGCTTTCTTT.

V and J are TRBV6-5 and TRBJ1-1, with 7 bases that match TRBD1. Trimming cost V 0 bases and J 10 bases; bases outside gene matches: 8. Germline CDR1 is MNHEY and CDR2 is SVGAGI. The CDR3 is 14 residues long. CDR3 nucleotides: TGTGCCAGCAGTTACTCGGAGGGGGCCGTCGGAGCTTTCTTT. Its protein product is CASSYSEGAVGAFF.

V is TRBV4-2 and J is TRBJ1-2, with D possibly being TRBD1 (6 bases). V gave up 0 bases and J gave up 4 bases, with 9 bases separating them. The CDR3 length is 14 residues. Germline values: CDR1 LGHNA, CDR2 YNFKEQ. The CDR3 DNA is TGTGCCAGCAGCCAAGACAGGGGAGGCTATGGCTACACCTTC. Residues: CASSQDRGGYGYTF.

Notes on this clonotype: Given a far larger clone just one base away, this is likely a sequencing read error. The gene calls are TRBV5-4 and TRBJ1-5, with 8 bases that match TRBD1. This CDR3 contains 13 residues. CDR1 is SGHNT, CDR2 YYREEE, per germline (reference sequence). Trimming cost V 4 bases and J 7 bases; bases outside gene matches: 4. The CDR3 bases are TGTGCCAGCAGCCAGACAGGGGAACAGCCCCAGCATTTT. It encodes CASSQTGEQPQHF.

This clonotype was picked up many times. This chain joins TRBV6-5 and TRBJ1-3; D unclear. CDR3 length: 17 residues. Trimming cost V 7 bases and J 0 bases, with 19 bases left between them. Germline V gene lookup returns CDR1 MNHEY and CDR2 SVGAGI. The CDR3 reads CASKPGPSPISGNTIYF. In DNA, the CDR3 is TGTGCCAGCAAACCGGGCCCCTCTCCGATCTCTGGAAACACCATATATTTT.

The CDR3, as DNA: TGTGCCAGCAGCTATCTGACAGGCCGAGGCCACGAGCAGTACTTC. Its translation is CASSYLTGRGHEQYF. The rearrangement uses TRBV5-8 and TRBJ2-7; D is possibly TRBD1 (6 bases). V was trimmed by 3 bases and J by 5 bases, leaving 18 bases between them. This CDR3 has 15 residues. Per germline, CDR1 SGHTS and CDR2 YDEGEE.

This chain uses TRBV4-1 with TRBJ2-3; the D gene is possibly TRBD1 (5 bases). The CDR3 covers 16 residues. Germline V gene lookup returns CDR1 MGHRA and CDR2 YSYEKL. V dropped 1 base and J dropped 0 bases, with 11 bases sitting between them. The CDR3 loop reads CASSQVQRQSTDTQYF. The CDR3 region has the DNA TGCGCCAGCAGCCAAGTGCAGCGACAGAGCACAGATACGCAGTATTTT.

This clonotype was counted ten times or more. The chain employs TRBV12-3 or TRBV12-4 and TRBJ2-1, with 12 positions matching TRBD2. CDR3 size: 15 residues. Trimming removed 5 bases from V and 4 bases from J; junction bases left unmatched: 3. The CDR3 DNA sequence: TGTGCCAGCAGTCCCACTAGCGGGGGGTACAATGAGCAGTTCTTC. Translating gives CASSPTSGGYNEQFF.

In regard to this clonotype: It is likely a read error: a sequence one base away is far more abundant. As the CDR3 is not closed by the conserved phenylalanine or tryptophan, this likely results from a read error. The gene calls are TRBV7-9 and TRBJ1-1, with D tentatively TRBD1 (6 bases). Germline assignment: CDR1 SEHNR and CDR2 FQNEAQ (reference sequence). This CDR3 is built from 12 residues. The germline V and J ends were trimmed by 8 bases and 5 bases, with 12 bases remaining between them. CDR3 in DNA: TGTGCCAGCCGGGCGGGGGCTACTGAAGCTTTCTTA. As protein: CASRAGATEAFL.

The chain links TRBV11-3 to TRBJ2-7; 10 nucleotides agree with TRBD2. Trimming removed 2 bases from V and 4 bases from J; junction bases left unmatched: 11. Germline-derived CDR1 and CDR2 are SGHNT and YENEEA. This CDR3 region has 17 residues. The CDR3: CASSLQGLAGAVYEQYF. The CDR3 DNA reads TGTGCCAGCAGCTTACAGGGGCTAGCGGGAGCCGTATACGAGCAGTACTTC.

V is TRBV20-1 and J is TRBJ1-6; D uncertain. Germline assignment: CDR1 DFQATT and CDR2 SNEGSKA (reference sequence). V lost 0 bases and J 6 bases, leaving 6 bases between the germline ends. CDR3 length: 13 residues. CDR3 loop: CSAREPVNSPLHF. The DNA for the CDR3 is TGCAGTGCTAGAGAGCCCGTTAATTCACCCCTCCACTTT.

The chain employs TRBV29-1 and TRBJ2-6; D remains ambiguous. Germline V lookup: CDR1 SQVTM, CDR2 ANQGSEA. The CDR3 is 14 residues long. Trimming stripped 7 bases from V and 1 base from J, with 11 bases between. The CDR3 reads CSAGWASGANVLTF. As DNA, the CDR3 is TGCAGCGCTGGGTGGGCTTCTGGGGCCAACGTCCTGACTTTC.

The V gene is TRBV12-3 or TRBV12-4, the J gene TRBJ1-5; D perhaps matches TRBD1 (6 bases). The CDR3 contains 14 residues. The ends were cut back, 3 bases at V and 7 bases at J, with 13 bases in the middle. In DNA, the CDR3 is TGTGCCAGCAGTTTCAAGGGGGGAAGGCAGCCCCAGCATTTT. Its protein is CASSFKGGRQPQHF.

This clonotype was detected a few times. This likely came from a read error, as a far larger clone is one base away. The chain has TRBV7-9 and TRBJ2-7, with D maybe TRBD2 (6 bases). Deletions cut 8 bases from V and 7 bases from J, with 15 bases between. The CDR3 covers 12 residues. Per the germline V gene, CDR1 is SEHNR and CDR2 is FQNEAQ (reference sequence). CDR3 protein: CASLQDYNEQYF. CDR3 coding DNA: TGTGCCAGCCTCCAGGACTACAATGAGCAGTACTTC.

This clonotype showed up many times. This sequence joins TRBV5-4 and TRBJ2-1, with 9 bases lining up with TRBD1. This CDR3 is built from 14 residues. CDR1 is SGHNT and CDR2 is YYREEE in the germline V gene (reference sequence). J was trimmed by 1 base and V by 4 bases; bases with no gene match: 0. The CDR3 spells CASSGQGSYNEQFF. CDR3 nucleotide sequence: TGTGCCAGCAGCGGACAGGGGTCCTACAATGAGCAGTTCTTC.

On this clonotype: This likely came from a read error, as a far larger clone is one base away. The chain is built from TRBV6-1 and TRBJ2-7; a possible D gene is TRBD1 (8 bases). CDR3 length: 14 amino acids. V was pared by 3 bases and J by 7 bases, with 16 bases between. Germline CDR1 and CDR2: MNHNS and SASEGT. CDR3 sequence reads: CASSENRGGNEQYF. CDR3 bases: TGTGCCAGCAGTGAGAACAGGGGGGGCAATGAGCAGTACTTC.

The rearrangement uses TRBV5-5 and TRBJ2-7; D call uncertain. The germline CDR1 and CDR2 sequences are SGHKS and YYEKEE (reference sequence). The CDR3 totals 14 residues. Trimming stripped 4 bases from V and 0 bases from J, with 11 bases between. For the CDR3, the DNA is TGTGCCAGCAGCAAAGGTCCGAGCTCCTACGAGCAGTACTTC. Amino acid sequence: CASSKGPSSYEQYF.